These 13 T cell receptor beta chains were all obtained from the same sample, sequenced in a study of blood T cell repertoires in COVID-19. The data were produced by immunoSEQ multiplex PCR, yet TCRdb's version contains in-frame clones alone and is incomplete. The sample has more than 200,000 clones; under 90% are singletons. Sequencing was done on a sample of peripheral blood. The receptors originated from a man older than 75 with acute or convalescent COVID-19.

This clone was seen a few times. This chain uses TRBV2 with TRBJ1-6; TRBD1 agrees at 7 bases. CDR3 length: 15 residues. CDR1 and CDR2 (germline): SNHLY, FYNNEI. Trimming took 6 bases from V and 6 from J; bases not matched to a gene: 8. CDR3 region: CASRRQGTSNSPLHF. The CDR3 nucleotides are TGTGCCAGCAGGAGACAGGGAACAAGTAATTCACCCCTCCACTTT. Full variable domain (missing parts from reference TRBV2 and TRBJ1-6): EPEVTQTPSHQVTQMGQEVILRCVPISNHLYFYWYRQILGQKVEFLVSFYNNEISEKSEIFDDQFSVERPDGSNFTLKIRSTKLEDSAMYFCASRRQGTSNSPLHFGNGTRLTVT.

The CDR3 DNA is TGTGCCAGCAGTGGACAGGCAAGTCAGCCCCAGCATTTT. This translates into CASSGQASQPQHF. The V and J genes are TRBV12-3 or TRBV12-4 and TRBJ1-5; 7 nucleotides line up with TRBD1. This CDR3 contains 13 residues. V lost 5 bases to trimming and J lost 6 bases; unmatched junction nucleotides: 4.

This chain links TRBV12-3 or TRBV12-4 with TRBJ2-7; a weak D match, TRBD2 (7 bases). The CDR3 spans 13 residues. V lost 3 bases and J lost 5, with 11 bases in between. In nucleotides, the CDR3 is TGTGCCAGCAGTTTGGGAGGGGACAACGAGCAGTACGTC. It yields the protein CASSLGGDNEQYV.

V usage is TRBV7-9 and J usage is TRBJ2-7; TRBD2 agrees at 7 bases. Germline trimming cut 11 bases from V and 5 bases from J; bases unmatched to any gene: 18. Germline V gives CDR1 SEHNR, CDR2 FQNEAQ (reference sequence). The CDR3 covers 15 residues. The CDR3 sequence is CAGKNGGGVFDEQYF. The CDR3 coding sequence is TGTGCCGGAAAAAACGGCGGGGGAGTTTTCGACGAGCAGTACTTC.

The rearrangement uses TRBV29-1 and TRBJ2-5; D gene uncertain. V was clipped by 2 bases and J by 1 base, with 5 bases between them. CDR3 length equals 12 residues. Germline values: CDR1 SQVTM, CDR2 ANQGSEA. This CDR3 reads CSVEHSQETQYF. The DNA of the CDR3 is TGCAGCGTTGAACATTCCCAAGAGACCCAGTACTTC.

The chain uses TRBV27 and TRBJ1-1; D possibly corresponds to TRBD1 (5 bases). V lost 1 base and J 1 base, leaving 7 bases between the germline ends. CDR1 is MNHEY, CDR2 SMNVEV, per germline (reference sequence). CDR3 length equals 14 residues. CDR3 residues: CASSLLRGNTEAFF. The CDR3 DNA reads TGTGCCAGCAGTTTATTAAGGGGGAACACTGAAGCTTTCTTT.

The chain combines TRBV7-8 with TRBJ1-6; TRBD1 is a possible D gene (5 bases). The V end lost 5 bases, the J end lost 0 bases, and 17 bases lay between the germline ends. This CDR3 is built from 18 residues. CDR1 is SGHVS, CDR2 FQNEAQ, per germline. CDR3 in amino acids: CASSPSRAGGSYNSPLHF. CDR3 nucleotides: TGTGCCAGCAGCCCATCGAGGGCGGGGGGCTCCTATAATTCACCCCTCCACTTT. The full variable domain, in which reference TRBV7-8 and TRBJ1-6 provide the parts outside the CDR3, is GAGVSQSPRYKVAKRGQDVALRCDPISGHVSLFWYQQALGQGPEFLTYFQNEAQLDKSGLPSDRFFAERPEGSVSTLKIQRTQQEDSAVYLCASSPSRAGGSYNSPLHFGNGTRLTVT.

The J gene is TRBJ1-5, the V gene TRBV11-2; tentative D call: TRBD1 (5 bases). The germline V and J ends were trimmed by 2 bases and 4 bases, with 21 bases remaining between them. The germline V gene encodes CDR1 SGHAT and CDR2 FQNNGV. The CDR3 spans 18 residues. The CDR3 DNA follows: TGTGCCAGCAGCTTATGTAGGAGGGACCCGGGCTGTAATCAGCCCCAGCATTTT. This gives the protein CASSLCRRDPGCNQPQHF. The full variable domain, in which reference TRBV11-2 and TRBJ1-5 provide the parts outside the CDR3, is EAGVAQSPRYKIIEKRQSVAFWCNPISGHATLYWYQQILGQGPKLLIQFQNNGVVDDSQLPKDRFSAERLKGVDSTLKIQPAKLEDSAVYLCASSLCRRDPGCNQPQHFGDGTRLSIL.

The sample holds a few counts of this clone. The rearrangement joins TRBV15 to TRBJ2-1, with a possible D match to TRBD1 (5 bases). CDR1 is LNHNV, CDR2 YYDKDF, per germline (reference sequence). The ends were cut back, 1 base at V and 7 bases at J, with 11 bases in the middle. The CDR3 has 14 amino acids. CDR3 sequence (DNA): TGTGCCACCAGCAGAGTGACAGCAAATAATGAGCAGTTCTTC. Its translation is CATSRVTANNEQFF. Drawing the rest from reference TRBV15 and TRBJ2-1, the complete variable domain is DAMVIQNPRYQVTQFGKPVTLSCSQTLNHNVMYWYQQKSSQAPKLLFHYYDKDFNNEADTPDNFQSRRPNTSFCFLDIRSPGLGDTAMYLCATSRVTANNEQFFGPGTRLTVL.

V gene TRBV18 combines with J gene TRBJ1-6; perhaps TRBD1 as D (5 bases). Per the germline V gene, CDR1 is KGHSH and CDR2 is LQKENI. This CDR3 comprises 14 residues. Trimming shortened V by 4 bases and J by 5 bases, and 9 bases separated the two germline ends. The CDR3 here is CASSQGTNNSPLHF. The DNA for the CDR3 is TGTGCCAGCTCACAAGGGACTAATAATTCACCCCTCCACTTT.

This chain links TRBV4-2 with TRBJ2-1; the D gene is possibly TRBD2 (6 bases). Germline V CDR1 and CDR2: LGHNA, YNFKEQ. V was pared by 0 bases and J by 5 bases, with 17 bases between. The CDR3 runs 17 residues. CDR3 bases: TGTGCCAGCAGCCAAGACATAACTAGCTCGACAAACAATGAGCAGTTCTTC. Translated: CASSQDITSSTNNEQFF.

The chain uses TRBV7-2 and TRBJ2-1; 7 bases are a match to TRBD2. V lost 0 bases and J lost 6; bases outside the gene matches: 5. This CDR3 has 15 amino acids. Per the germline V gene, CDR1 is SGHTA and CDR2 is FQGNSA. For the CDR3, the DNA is TGTGCCAGCAGCTTAGCGGGAGGGCCCATCAATGAGCAGTTCTTC. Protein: CASSLAGGPINEQFF.

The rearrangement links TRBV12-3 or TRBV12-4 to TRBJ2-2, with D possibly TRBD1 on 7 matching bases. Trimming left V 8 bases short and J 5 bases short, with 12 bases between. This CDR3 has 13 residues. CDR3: CASRDSGTGELFF. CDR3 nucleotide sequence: TGTGCCAGCCGGGACAGCGGGACCGGGGAGCTGTTTTTT.